The 29 T cell receptor beta chains in this list originate from one sample, sequenced in a study of T cell responses to AZD1222 COVID-19 vaccine. Assay: immunoSEQ multiplex PCR; the TCRdb copy retains only in-frame clones and omits some. The profile shows approximately 140,000 clones, roughly 91% of them singletons. Sequenced material: peripheral blood, taken on day 0 of AZD1222 vaccination. Receptor source: an adult in good health.

The chain joins TRBV15 to TRBJ1-5; D is undetermined. Germline assignment: CDR1 LNHNV and CDR2 YYDKDF (reference sequence). This CDR3 comprises 16 residues. V was trimmed by 0 bases and J by 4 bases, leaving 13 bases between them. In DNA, the CDR3 is TGTGCCACCAGCAGAGAAGTGGGTAGGGCAAATCAGCCCCAGCATTTT. This sequence encodes CATSREVGRANQPQHF.

The J gene is TRBJ2-3, the V gene TRBV6-6, with D possibly being TRBD1 (6 bases). The CDR3 runs 13 residues. Germline lookup yields CDR1 MNHNY and CDR2 SVGAGI (reference sequence). V was pared by 4 bases and J by 6 bases, with 11 bases between. This CDR3 reads CASSSRGPDTQYF. The CDR3 bases are TGTGCCAGCAGTTCCAGGGGTCCGGATACGCAGTATTTT.

The rearrangement uses TRBV3-1 (or the pseudogene TRBV3-2) and TRBJ2-5; D gene uncertain. CDR3 length: 14 residues. V was shortened by 4 bases and J by 1 base, with 10 bases between the two germline ends. CDR1 LGHDT and CDR2 YNNKEL come from the germline V gene (reference sequence). CDR3 sequence: CASSPFSPQETQYF. For the CDR3, the DNA is TGTGCCAGCAGCCCTTTTTCGCCCCAAGAGACCCAGTACTTC.

The rearrangement uses TRBV7-3 and TRBJ2-1, with 11 bases matching TRBD2. V gave up 4 bases and J gave up 5 bases; unmatched junction bases: 4. Germline V gene lookup returns CDR1 SGHTA and CDR2 FQGTGA. CDR3 size: 15 residues. CDR3 region: CASSSLAGANNEQFF. Here the CDR3 DNA reads TGTGCCAGCAGCTCACTAGCGGGAGCCAACAATGAGCAGTTCTTC. Based on the CDR3 plus reference TRBV7-3 and TRBJ2-1, the full variable domain is GAGVSQTPSNKVTEKGKYVELRCDPISGHTALYWYRQSLGQGPEFLIYFQGTGAADDSGLPNDRFFAVRPEGSVSTLKIQRTERGDSAVYLCASSSLAGANNEQFFGPGTRLTVL.

This chain joins TRBV15 and TRBJ2-5; D might be TRBD2 (6 bases). This CDR3 contains 16 residues. Germline CDR1 LNHNV, CDR2 YYDKDF (reference sequence). V lost 5 bases and J lost 1, with 17 bases in between. As DNA, the CDR3 is TGTGCCACCAGCGTTGACGGGGGAGCGGCCCAAGAGACCCAGTACTTC. It encodes CATSVDGGAAQETQYF. Supplemented by reference TRBV15 and TRBJ2-5, the full variable domain reads DAMVIQNPRYQVTQFGKPVTLSCSQTLNHNVMYWYQQKSSQAPKLLFHYYDKDFNNEADTPDNFQSRRPNTSFCFLDIRSPGLGDTAMYLCATSVDGGAAQETQYFGPGTRLLVL.

The chain has TRBV10-3 and TRBJ1-3; weak D call: TRBD1 (5 bases). CDR1 is ENHRY, CDR2 SYGVKD, per germline. This CDR3 is 15 amino acids long. The germline V and J ends were trimmed by 6 bases and 0 bases, with 12 bases remaining between them. For the CDR3, the DNA is TGTGCCATCAGCCCTGGGGGGGTCTCTGGAAACACCATATATTTT. It yields the protein CAISPGGVSGNTIYF.

The rearrangement links TRBV11-2 to TRBJ2-1, with 9 bases that match TRBD2. Germline V gene lookup returns CDR1 SGHAT and CDR2 FQNNGV. This CDR3 contains 15 residues. V lost 1 base, J lost 3 bases, and 1 base stayed unmatched. The CDR3 DNA is TGTGCCAGCAGCTTAGGCGGGGGGGGCTACAATGAGCAGTTCTTC. Its protein product is CASSLGGGGYNEQFF.

The chain couples TRBV14 to TRBJ1-6; no clear D. Germline CDR1 and CDR2: SGHDN and FVKESK. Trimming took off 5 bases at V and 7 bases at J, with 9 bases between the two ends. This CDR3 is built from 13 residues. DNA of the CDR3: TGTGCCAGCAGCTTGGTCATGAATTCACCCCTCCACTTT. It codes for CASSLVMNSPLHF.

The chain combines TRBV4-1 with TRBJ2-7, with 8 bases matching TRBD2. The CDR3 length is 18 residues. V lost 0 bases and J lost 3; bases outside the gene matches: 13. Germline V gene sequence: CDR1 MGHRA, CDR2 YSYEKL. In nucleotides, the CDR3 is TGCGCCAGCAGCCAAGACGCCCTACCCGGGACTAGGTACTACGAGCAGTACTTC. Amino acid sequence: CASSQDALPGTRYYEQYF.

The chain carries TRBV7-9 and TRBJ1-6; possibly TRBD1 for D (5 bases). CDR1 is SEHNR and CDR2 is FQNEAQ in the germline V gene (reference sequence). This CDR3 region has 15 residues. V lost 4 bases, J lost 8 bases, and 15 bases lay in between. CDR3 region: CASSSGPTEYSPLHF. The CDR3 bases are TGTGCCAGCAGCTCAGGCCCGACAGAATATTCACCCCTCCACTTT.

This clone was detected only a few times. This rearrangement joins TRBV7-9 to TRBJ1-3; D is unresolved. The CDR3 length is 13 residues. The germline V gene encodes CDR1 SEHNR and CDR2 FQNEAQ (reference sequence). V lost 0 bases and J lost 4, with 4 bases in between. CDR3 nucleotides: TGTGCCAGCAGCTTAGCCGGGGGAAACACCATATATTTT. Amino acid sequence: CASSLAGGNTIYF.

V usage is TRBV5-1 and J usage is TRBJ2-2, with 10 bases aligning to TRBD1. The CDR3 is 18 residues long. J gave up 4 bases and V 0 bases, and 9 bases lay outside the gene matches. Per the germline V gene, CDR1 is SGHRS and CDR2 is YFSETQ. DNA of the CDR3: TGCGCCAGCAGCTTGGAACCGGGACAGGGGAAATTCACCGGGGAGCTGTTTTTT. Its protein product is CASSLEPGQGKFTGELFF.

This clone showed up just once. The CDR3 loop is CASGVRAYEQYF. CDR3 DNA sequence: TGTGCCAGCGGCGTACGGGCCTACGAGCAGTACTTC. This chain uses TRBV6-5 with TRBJ2-7; D is undetermined. Germline V gene lookup returns CDR1 MNHEY and CDR2 SVGAGI. The CDR3 extends over 12 amino acids. Trimming pared 8 bases from V and 2 bases from J, leaving 10 bases between.

A word on this clone: An end of the junction differs from the germline gene, which may be a read error. The rearrangement joins TRBV12-3 or TRBV12-4 to TRBJ1-4; TRBD1 might be the D (5 bases). The CDR3 runs 13 residues. CDR3 loop: CASSRGGMGTTVF. As DNA, the CDR3 is TGTGCCAGCAGTCGGGGGGGGATGGGGACGACAGTCTTT.

This clone was detected a few times. J is TRBJ2-7 and V is TRBV6-5, with a weak D call TRBD1 (6 bases). This CDR3 is built from 13 residues. Germline V gene sequence: CDR1 MNHEY, CDR2 SVGAGI. The V end was cut by 7 bases, the J end by 2 bases, with 12 bases between. The CDR3: CASKGTYPYEQYF. The DNA of the CDR3 is TGTGCCAGCAAGGGGACATACCCCTACGAGCAGTACTTC.

A single count supports this clone. The V gene is TRBV9, the J gene TRBJ2-1, with a possible D match to TRBD2 (6 bases). Trimming left V 0 bases short and J 6 bases short, with 13 bases between. The CDR3 length is 15 residues. Germline values: CDR1 SGDLS, CDR2 YYNGEE. CDR3 protein: CASSVGDSVPNEQFF. Here the CDR3 DNA reads TGTGCCAGCAGCGTAGGGGACTCCGTGCCCAATGAGCAGTTCTTC.

The chain's CDR3 is CASSYPREGQETQYF. The CDR3 DNA reads TGTGCCAGCAGTTACCCTCGGGAGGGCCAAGAGACCCAGTACTTC. The gene calls are TRBV6-2 or TRBV6-3 and TRBJ2-5; TRBD2 matches at 8 bases. Trimming cost V 2 bases and J 1 base; bases outside gene matches: 3. Germline lookup yields CDR1 MNHEY and CDR2 SVGEGT. The CDR3 covers 15 residues.

V usage is TRBV7-8 and J usage is TRBJ1-1; 8 nucleotides line up with TRBD1. The CDR3 contains 15 residues. Germline values: CDR1 SGHVS, CDR2 FQNEAQ. V lost 8 bases and J lost 3; bases outside the gene matches: 11. As DNA, the CDR3 is TGTGCCAGCGGAGGACAGGGAGGATTGGACACTGAAGCTTTCTTT. Translated: CASGGQGGLDTEAFF. Complete variable domain (other parts from reference TRBV7-8 and TRBJ1-1): GAGVSQSPRYKVAKRGQDVALRCDPISGHVSLFWYQQALGQGPEFLTYFQNEAQLDKSGLPSDRFFAERPEGSVSTLKIQRTQQEDSAVYLCASGGQGGLDTEAFFGQGTRLTVV.

The chain is built from TRBV7-8 and TRBJ1-2, with D possibly TRBD1 on 5 matching bases. Trimming removed 3 bases from V and 3 bases from J, with 8 bases in between. This CDR3 is 13 amino acids long. The germline gives CDR1 SGHVS, CDR2 FQNEAQ. CDR3 DNA: TGTGCCAGCAGCTTTGAAGGGGACTATGGCTACACCTTC. It is translated as CASSFEGDYGYTF.

The chain uses TRBV27 and TRBJ2-3, with 9 nucleotides matching TRBD1. Germline V CDR1 and CDR2: MNHEY, SMNVEV (reference sequence). The CDR3 extends over 14 amino acids. The V and J ends lost 4 bases and 4 bases, in that order; junction bases with no gene match: 3. CDR3 coding DNA: TGTGCCAGCAGTTGGGACAGGGATGCAGATACGCAGTATTTT. It is translated as CASSWDRDADTQYF.

In its sample, this clone was seen a few times. This sequence joins TRBV5-1 and TRBJ2-5; D perhaps matches TRBD2 (7 bases). Germline-derived CDR1 and CDR2 are SGHRS and YFSETQ. The length of the CDR3 is 15 residues. The V end lost 4 bases, the J end lost 4 bases, and 17 bases lay between the germline ends. In DNA form, the CDR3 reads TGCGCCAGCAGCCCCATTGGGGGGGGCGGAGAGACCCAGTACTTC. This gives the protein CASSPIGGGGETQYF.

This clone was detected once. V usage is TRBV7-9 and J usage is TRBJ2-7; a weak D match, TRBD2 (5 bases). The germline gives CDR1 SEHNR, CDR2 FQNEAQ (reference sequence). This CDR3 is 17 amino acids long. Trimming pared 1 base from V and 3 bases from J, leaving 19 bases between. The CDR3 loop reads CASSLGVGVVGDYEQYF. CDR3 nucleotides: TGTGCCAGCAGCTTAGGTGTTGGGGTGGTGGGAGACTACGAGCAGTACTTC.

The V gene is TRBV5-6, the J gene TRBJ2-3; 10 bases are a match to TRBD2. The CDR3 is 15 amino acids. Germline CDR1 and CDR2: SGHDT and YYEEEE. The junction had 7 bases not matched to a gene; V was cut back by 2 bases and J by 7 bases. In nucleotides, the CDR3 is TGTGCCAGCAGCTTTATCGAGCGGGGGGGAAATACGCAGTATTTT. It is translated as CASSFIERGGNTQYF. Filled out from reference TRBV5-6 and TRBJ2-3, the complete variable domain reads DAGVTQSPTHLIKTRGQQVTLRCSPKSGHDTVSWYQQALGQGPQFIFQYYEEEERQRGNFPDRFSGHQFPNYSSELNVNALLLGDSALYLCASSFIERGGNTQYFGPGTRLTVL.

The chain joins TRBV6-5 to TRBJ2-7; D tentatively fits TRBD1 or TRBD2 (5 bases each). Germline CDR1 is MNHEY and CDR2 is SVGAGI. CDR3 length: 14 amino acids. The V and J ends lost 0 bases and 6 bases respectively, with 12 bases between them. In nucleotides, the CDR3 is TGTGCCAGCAGTTACTCGAGGGCTGGGGGCGAGCAGTACTTC. Protein sequence: CASSYSRAGGEQYF.

V usage is TRBV5-5 and J usage is TRBJ1-6; D remains unclear. The CDR3 contains 16 residues. The V end lost 0 bases, the J end lost 0 bases, and 7 bases lay between the germline ends. In germline, CDR1 is SGHKS, CDR2 YYEKEE (reference sequence). CDR3 in amino acids: CASSLGRSSYNSPLHF. Here the CDR3 DNA reads TGTGCCAGCAGCTTGGGACGGAGCTCCTATAATTCACCCCTCCACTTT.

CDR3 in amino acids: CASSPGAFGRNSPLHF. The CDR3 DNA is TGTGCCAGCTCACCGGGCGCGTTTGGGAGAAATTCACCCCTCCACTTT. The chain uses TRBV18 and TRBJ1-6, with no clear D. This CDR3 is 16 amino acids long. V was cut by 3 bases and J by 7 bases, with 16 bases left in between. Germline V gives CDR1 KGHSH, CDR2 LQKENI.

The V and J genes are TRBV6-2 or TRBV6-3 and TRBJ2-5; TRBD2 aligns across 9 bases. V was clipped by 0 bases and J by 5 bases; unmatched bases: 10. Germline values: CDR1 MNHEY, CDR2 SVGEGT. The CDR3 contains 17 residues. CDR3 in amino acids: CASSYSLAGGPEETQYF. As DNA, the CDR3 is TGTGCCAGCAGTTACTCGTTGGCGGGAGGGCCGGAGGAGACCCAGTACTTC.

This rearrangement joins TRBV6-5 to TRBJ1-1; 8 nucleotides align to TRBD1. Trimming cost V 5 bases and J 5 bases; bases outside gene matches: 7. The CDR3 covers 14 residues. Per the germline V gene, CDR1 is MNHEY and CDR2 is SVGAGI. This chain's CDR3 is CASSLRTGPTEAFF. The DNA of the CDR3 is TGTGCCAGCAGTCTCCGGACAGGGCCAACTGAAGCTTTCTTT.

The rearrangement uses TRBV9 and TRBJ2-2; 9 bases fit TRBD1. Germline V gene sequence: CDR1 SGDLS, CDR2 YYNGEE. This CDR3 is 15 amino acids long. The V gene end was trimmed by 4 bases and the J gene end by 5 bases; junction bases not matched to a gene: 6. CDR3 DNA sequence: TGTGCCAGCAGCATACGGGGGACAGGGACCGGGGAGCTGTTTTTT. Residues: CASSIRGTGTGELFF.